A single sample gave rise to the 9 T cell receptor beta chains below, sequenced in a study of T cells expressing NK-cell markers. TCRdb reprocessed the 5' RACE reads and stores each CDR3 protein as one record, lacking DNA. The sample's table shows approximately 170,000 distinct CDR3 sequences. Sequenced input: blood T cells: a sorted CD56 or NKG2C T cell subset, CD4+ or CD8+ T cells, or bulk PBMC T cells (not recorded which). All receptors derive from a man aged 18-75 years in good health.

This chain joins TRBV7-9 and TRBJ2-2. Germline V gene lookup returns CDR1 SEHNR and CDR2 FQNEAQ (reference sequence). The CDR3 length is 12 residues. CDR3 amino acids: CASSPYTGELFF.

V and J are TRBV6-2 or TRBV6-3 and TRBJ2-3; TCRdb gives TRBD1 as the D gene, but with no DNA this cannot be confirmed. Germline V gene data show CDR1 as MNHEY and CDR2 as SVGEGT. There are 16 residues in the CDR3. The CDR3 here is CASSYTDRSSADTQYF.

The gene calls are TRBV21-1 and TRBJ1-2; absent DNA, TCRdb's TRBD1 call cannot be checked. TRBV21-1 is a known pseudogene. This CDR3 comprises 15 residues. The CDR3 reads CASSARQKKDYGYTF.

The chain has TRBV2 and TRBJ1-5; the D call from TCRdb, TRBD1, cannot be confirmed without DNA. Germline lookup yields CDR1 SNHLY and CDR2 FYNNEI. The CDR3 runs 14 residues. CDR3 in amino acids: CASSTRAGNQPQHF.

The gene calls are TRBV2 and TRBJ2-1; TCRdb's assignment of TRBD2 cannot be checked, as there is no DNA. This CDR3 has 17 amino acids. The germline CDR1 and CDR2 sequences are SNHLY and FYNNEI. CDR3 protein: CASSRDTSGGPYNEQFF.

This sequence joins TRBV14 and TRBJ2-7; no DNA is available, so the TRBD1 call from TCRdb remains unchecked. The CDR3 is 15 amino acids. CDR1 and CDR2 (germline): SGHDN, FVKESK. CDR3 amino acids: CASSQEGTAFYEQYF. Complete variable domain (other parts from reference TRBV14 and TRBJ2-7): EAGVTQFPSHSVIEKGQTVTLRCDPISGHDNLYWYRRVMGKEIKFLLHFVKESKQDESGMPNNRFLAERTGGTYSTLKVQPAELEDSGVYFCASSQEGTAFYEQYFGPGTRLTVT.

V gene TRBV6-5 combines with J gene TRBJ2-2; TCRdb's D gene call, TRBD1, goes unchecked for lack of DNA. CDR3 length: 16 residues. Germline lookup yields CDR1 MNHEY and CDR2 SVGAGI. This chain's CDR3 is CASSYLMTGGPGELFF.

J is TRBJ1-2 and V is TRBV19. Looked up from germline, CDR1 is LNHDA and CDR2 is SQIVND (reference sequence). This CDR3 contains 14 residues. CDR3 region: CATLPLDSHAGYTF.

The chain employs TRBV2 and TRBJ2-7. CDR3 size: 12 residues. Germline CDR1 and CDR2: SNHLY and FYNNEI. CDR3 amino acids: CASWVSSYEQYF.